This T cell receptor (beta chain) was recorded in a study of T-cell reconstitution after alpha-beta-depleted transplantation in children. Unique molecular identifiers were incorporated into the prepared TCRbeta library. MiXCR, run by TCRdb on the PCR reads, gives a single entry per CDR3 protein. This table has about 440,000 distinct CDR3 sequences, roughly two fifths appearing once. Germline CDR1 and CDR2: SGHTA and FQGNSA. The length of the CDR3 is 16 residues. V shed 2 bases and J shed 3 bases, with 13 bases lying between them. Sample: PBMCs, taken before TCRalphabeta/CD19-depleted stem cell transplant. The gene calls are TRBV7-2 and TRBJ2-2; unclear D gene. The source is a girl aged 2-10 years with aplastic anemia, due to receive a stem cell transplant. The DNA of the CDR3 is TGTGCCAGCAGCTTAACTACAGCGAGTCACACCGGGGAGCTGTTTTTT. This gives the protein CASSLTTASHTGELFF.